This T cell receptor beta chain was documented in a study of cytomegalovirus exposure and HLA in healthy donors. The wider study: In a later analysis, it was reported that the roughly 130 validation repertoires had been produced on the same platform as the 550 to 850 repertoires belonging to the first cohort. Study results and limitations: Three CMV-associated chains proved CMV antigen-specific in vitro.

Sequenced by immunoSEQ multiplex PCR; TCRdb stores in-frame clones only, minus some. The sample includes 150,000 to 200,000 clones, 70% to 90% of them seen just once. Trimming stripped 4 bases from V and 5 bases from J, with 20 bases between. CDR3 length: 16 amino acids. Germline lookup yields CDR1 SGHTA and CDR2 FQGNSA. The donors were in the roughly 110-subject validation cohort; that cohort was separate from the approximately 670-subject first cohort. Details on this clone: Its antigen is not known.

The rearrangement joins TRBV7-2 to TRBJ2-5; a possible D gene is TRBD2 (6 bases). The sample consisted of PBMCs. This TCR was sampled from a man in his thirties or forties in good health and CMV-seropositive. This CDR3 reads CASSSVEGRGRETQYF. The CDR3 nucleotides are TGTGCCAGCAGCTCAGTGGAGGGGCGCGGTCGGGAGACCCAGTACTTC.